The TCR beta chain under discussion was sequenced for a study of CXCR3-negative and CXCR3-positive naive CD8 T cells. Researchers prepared the TRB cDNA libraries using 5' RACE with UMI labels. One entry per CDR3 protein, without DNA, is what TCRdb gives after re-calling the 5' RACE reads. This table lists about 50,000 distinct CDR3 sequences. Whole-study results and caveats: Naive CXCR3-negative and CXCR3-positive cells had similar TRBV-TRBJ usage; memory differed. For the naive subsets, surface CD5 was similar, and TCR strength was inferred from TRB CDR3 properties. Naive cells that were CXCR3-positive had more hydrophobic TRB CDR3s (compared with CXCR3-negative naive cells). The study found CXCR3 expression partially decreased after cryopreservation and ran most assays on fresh PBMCs. Similarly elevated diversity marked both naive subsets, with memory CD8+ cells showing far lower diversity.

As concerns this clonotype: The antigen is undetermined.

Sequenced sample: naive CXCR3+ CD8+ T cells from blood. As for subset: CD45RO-CCR7+CD27+CD95- naive CD8+ T cells expressing CXCR3 (TNR3+). The source is a human donor in good health. Some clones in this sample may be carry-over from other donors' samples.

The CDR3 reads CASSLASRGAYEQYF. The J gene is TRBJ2-7, the V gene TRBV7-8. The CDR3 has 15 amino acids. Germline V lookup: CDR1 SGHVS, CDR2 FQNEAQ.